Following are 30 T cell receptor beta chains from one sample sequenced in a study of blood T cells in healthy people across ages. Primed by a sample-barcoded 5' primer and a J-beta primer mix, a second PCR proceeded for 7 to 11 cycles. TCRdb re-called the 5' RACE reads with MiXCR, one entry per CDR3 protein. In the table there are some 1.7 million distinct CDR3 sequences, approximately 30% of which are singletons. Sequencing was carried out using blood. Source of these receptors: a woman aged 25-40 years in good health.

Regarding this clonotype: One junction end does not reproduce the germline sequence, and a read error may be involved. V gene TRBV3-1 combines with J gene TRBJ2-6; D ambiguous. The CDR3 totals 17 residues. Per the germline V gene, CDR1 is LGHDT and CDR2 is YNNKEL (reference sequence). The CDR3: CANSQDPRSSGANVLTF. In DNA form, the CDR3 reads TGTGCCAACAGCCAAGACCCTAGGAGCTCTGGGGCCAACGTCCTGACTTTC. The whole variable domain, filled in from reference TRBV3-1 and TRBJ2-6, reads DTAVSQTPKYLVTQMGNDKSIKCEQNLGHDTMYWYKQDSKKFLKIMFSYNNKELIINETVPNRFSPKSPDKAHLNLHINSLELGDSAVYFCANSQDPRSSGANVLTFGAGSRLTVL.

This clonotype occurred a few times. The chain recombines TRBV20-1 with TRBJ2-5, with 8 bases lining up with TRBD2. Germline-derived CDR1 and CDR2 are DFQATT and SNEGSKA (reference sequence). The CDR3 is 15 amino acids. V was pared by 5 bases and J by 4 bases, with 12 bases of the junction left unmatched. CDR3 coding DNA: TGCAGTGCTCGCGGGGCGGGGGGCAGGTCAGAGACCCAGTACTTC. This codes for CSARGAGGRSETQYF.

This chain connects TRBV13 to TRBJ2-7; 8 bases match TRBD1. J was trimmed by 6 bases and V by 0 bases; bases with no gene match: 4. Germline V gene lookup returns CDR1 PRHDT and CDR2 FYEKMQ (reference sequence). CDR3 size: 14 residues. The CDR3 region is CASSLGRTGREQYF. In DNA, the CDR3 is TGTGCCAGCAGCTTAGGACGGACAGGGCGCGAGCAGTACTTC. The variable domain in full, completed from reference TRBV13 and TRBJ2-7, reads AAGVIQSPRHLIKEKRETATLKCYPIPRHDTVYWYQQGPGQDPQFLISFYEKMQSDKGSIPDRFSAQQFSDYHSELNMSSLELGDSALYFCASSLGRTGREQYFGPGTRLTVT.

This clonotype was seen a few times. A read error may produce the germline difference seen at one junction end. The gene calls are TRBV7-2 and TRBJ2-4; D gene ambiguous. The CDR3 has 16 residues. CDR1 is SGHTA and CDR2 is FQGNSA in the germline V gene. Here the CDR3 reads CAGSSSRILAKNIQYF. The CDR3 nucleotides are TGTGCCGGCAGCTCCTCCAGGATATTAGCCAAAAACATTCAGTACTTC.

The count of this clonotype is one. The chain joins TRBV7-9 to TRBJ1-1; 11 positions match TRBD1. With 11 bases clipped from V and 3 bases from J, the junction kept 8 bases outside the gene matches. The CDR3 length is 14 residues. Germline CDR1 SEHNR, CDR2 FQNEAQ (reference sequence). The CDR3 bases are TGTGCCGAGGGGACAGGGGGATCGGACACTGAAGCTTTCTTT. Protein sequence: CAEGTGGSDTEAFF.

Many counts were recorded for this clonotype. V and J are TRBV7-8 and TRBJ2-7; TRBD1 agrees at 10 bases. The V gene's germline CDR1 is SGHVS and CDR2 FQNEAQ. With V trimmed by 5 bases and J by 6 bases, 7 bases remained unmatched. The CDR3 spans 14 residues. The CDR3 protein is CASSPGTGAIEQYF. CDR3 in DNA: TGTGCCAGCAGCCCCGGGACAGGGGCGATCGAGCAGTACTTC.

The J gene is TRBJ2-5, the V gene TRBV29-1, with 11 bases that match TRBD2. The ends lost 6 bases at V and 4 bases at J; junction bases unmatched: 10. This CDR3 comprises 15 residues. Germline-derived CDR1 and CDR2 are SQVTM and ANQGSEA. This CDR3 is CSVAPGLAGGETQYF. CDR3 DNA sequence: TGCAGCGTGGCACCTGGACTAGCGGGTGGAGAGACCCAGTACTTC.

This clonotype was recorded many times. The chain employs TRBV12-3 or TRBV12-4 and TRBJ1-2; 7 bases are a match to TRBD1. The CDR3 is 13 amino acids. The junction had 3 bases not matched to a gene; V was cut back by 2 bases and J by 6 bases. The CDR3 loop is CASSLNRGNGYTF. The CDR3, as DNA: TGTGCCAGCAGTTTAAACAGGGGAAATGGCTACACCTTC.

The chain combines TRBV20-1 with TRBJ2-1, with 12 bases lining up with TRBD2. The CDR3 runs 16 residues. V dropped 6 bases and J dropped 3; count of bases not matched to a gene: 9. Germline V gives CDR1 DFQATT, CDR2 SNEGSKA (reference sequence). The CDR3 DNA is TGCAGTGCCCGTCGACTAGCGGGAGCGTTCTACAATGAGCAGTTCTTC. Its translation is CSARRLAGAFYNEQFF.

This clonotype was counted ten times or more. The genes are TRBV7-3 and TRBJ1-2; 8 bases align to TRBD1. CDR3 length: 14 amino acids. Looked up from germline, CDR1 is SGHTA and CDR2 is FQGTGA. Unmatched junction bases numbered 9, after V lost 5 bases and J lost 7 bases. The CDR3 bases are TGTGCCAGCAGCACTGCAGGGGGCGCGGCTGGCTACACCTTC. Encoded protein: CASSTAGGAAGYTF.

This rearrangement joins TRBV5-1 to TRBJ2-1, with TRBD2 as a possible D gene (5 bases). Germline values: CDR1 SGHRS, CDR2 YFSETQ. The CDR3 has 14 amino acids. V lost 7 bases to trimming and J lost 3 bases, with 14 bases between them. The CDR3 nucleotides are TGCGCCAGCCAACTTGGGGAGAACTACAATGAGCAGTTCTTC. The encoded protein is CASQLGENYNEQFF. The variable domain in full, completed from reference TRBV5-1 and TRBJ2-1, reads KAGVTQTPRYLIKTRGQQVTLSCSPISGHRSVSWYQQTPGQGLQFLFEYFSETQRNKGNFPGRFSGRQFSNSRSEMNVSTLELGDSALYLCASQLGENYNEQFFGPGTRLTVL.

Only a few counts were recorded for this clonotype. The chain has TRBV20-1 and TRBJ2-7; TRBD2 aligns across 12 bases. The CDR3 loop spans 14 amino acids. Looked up from germline, CDR1 is DFQATT and CDR2 is SNEGSKA (reference sequence). V lost 6 bases, J lost 0 bases, and 3 bases stayed unmatched. This chain's CDR3 is CSAGLAGLSYEQYF. The CDR3 DNA reads TGCAGTGCAGGACTAGCGGGACTCTCCTACGAGCAGTACTTC.

The genes are TRBV6-2 or TRBV6-3 and TRBJ2-3; D not certain. The germline V gene encodes CDR1 MNHEY and CDR2 SVGEGT. The germline V and J ends were trimmed by 6 bases and 5 bases, with 15 bases remaining between them. CDR3 size: 14 residues. Written as DNA, the CDR3 is TGTGCCAGCAGAGAACAGAGTCGCGGAGATACGCAGTATTTT. Amino acid sequence: CASREQSRGDTQYF.

This clonotype has a single count. V and J are TRBV19 and TRBJ2-1; 8 bases agree with TRBD2. The CDR3 runs 14 residues. Trimming took 6 bases from V and 8 from J; bases not matched to a gene: 9. Germline V gives CDR1 LNHDA, CDR2 SQIVND (reference sequence). The CDR3 nucleotides are TGTGCCAGTAGGACGAGCGGGAGTACGTATGAGCAGTTCTTC. Translation: CASRTSGSTYEQFF.

The CDR3 reads CASSQVLGASNQPQHF. The CDR3 DNA sequence: TGCGCCAGCAGCCAAGTATTAGGGGCGAGCAATCAGCCCCAGCATTTT. This sequence joins TRBV4-1 and TRBJ1-5; D may be TRBD1 (5 bases). Germline CDR1 is MGHRA and CDR2 is YSYEKL. The CDR3 is made up of 16 amino acids. V lost 1 base, J lost 1 base, and 11 bases lay in between.

This clonotype appeared a few times. This sequence joins TRBV6-5 and TRBJ2-1; no reliable D call. Germline CDR1 and CDR2: MNHEY and SVGAGI. CDR3 length: 16 amino acids. Deletions cut 2 bases from V and 0 bases from J, with 11 bases between. The CDR3 DNA reads as TGTGCCAGCAGTTACATTCGCGGAAGCTCCTACAATGAGCAGTTCTTC. The encoded protein is CASSYIRGSSYNEQFF.

This clonotype was observed a few times. The chain has TRBV27 and TRBJ1-5, with unresolved D. V lost 5 bases and J lost 1, with 18 bases in between. CDR1 is MNHEY, CDR2 SMNVEV, per germline (reference sequence). The CDR3 is 17 amino acids. The CDR3 sequence is CASSASATRSSNQPQHF. The CDR3 bases are TGTGCCAGCAGTGCCAGTGCGACAAGAAGCAGCAATCAGCCCCAGCATTTT.

This clonotype was seen only a few times. The chain carries TRBV10-3 and TRBJ2-3, with D possibly TRBD1 on 6 matching bases. Trimming removed 7 bases at V and 4 bases at J, with 21 bases between. Germline values: CDR1 ENHRY, CDR2 SYGVKD. The CDR3 loop spans 16 amino acids. CDR3 sequence: CAITEARGSGADTQYF. CDR3 in DNA: TGTGCCATCACTGAAGCCAGGGGATCCGGGGCAGATACGCAGTATTTT.

CDR3 loop: CSARDSRAGGPPQETQYF. For the CDR3, the DNA is TGCAGTGCTAGAGATTCTCGGGCGGGGGGGCCCCCTCAAGAGACCCAGTACTTC. The chain couples TRBV20-1 to TRBJ2-5; TRBD2 matches at 9 bases. This CDR3 has 18 amino acids. Per the germline V gene, CDR1 is DFQATT and CDR2 is SNEGSKA (reference sequence). The trim removed 0 bases at V and 2 bases at J, leaving 13 bases unmatched.

The chain couples TRBV12-5 to TRBJ2-4; 14 bases are shared with TRBD2. CDR1 LGHNT and CDR2 FRNRAP come from the germline V gene. The CDR3 is made up of 15 amino acids. Trimming at V came to 5 bases and at J to 8 bases, leaving 5 bases not matched to a gene. CDR3 sequence reads: CASGDGTSGSDIQYF. For the CDR3, the DNA is TGTGCTAGTGGTGACGGGACTAGCGGGAGCGACATTCAGTACTTC.

This clonotype was detected a few times. This chain links TRBV28 with TRBJ2-7, with a tentative D call TRBD1 (5 bases). The CDR3 length is 13 residues. The germline gives CDR1 MDHEN, CDR2 SYDVKM. The V and J ends lost 6 bases and 2 bases respectively, with 11 bases between them. The CDR3 protein is CASRLGVTYEQYF. The CDR3 DNA is TGTGCCAGCAGGCTAGGGGTTACCTACGAGCAGTACTTC.

In regard to this clonotype: A read error may explain this, as a much larger clone is one base away. J is TRBJ2-5 and V is TRBV24-1; possible D gene TRBD2, 6 bases. Trimming cost V 0 bases and J 11 bases, with 15 bases left between them. CDR1 is KGHDR and CDR2 is SFDVKD in the germline V gene. The CDR3 is 14 amino acids. The CDR3 DNA reads TGTGCCACCAGTGATTTGCTGAGGGGTCGGGAGCAGTACTTC. Translated, it gives CATSDLLRGREQYF.

The V and J genes are TRBV20-1 and TRBJ2-1; D remains unclear. The CDR3 consists of 11 residues. Trimming removed 4 bases from V and 6 bases from J, with 7 bases in between. CDR1 is DFQATT and CDR2 is SNEGSKA in the germline V gene (reference sequence). CDR3 DNA sequence: TGCAGTGCTACTACGCTCAATGAGCAGTTCTTC. Its translation is CSATTLNEQFF.

The CDR3 here is CSARIFSLAGTGELFF. The CDR3 DNA reads as TGCAGTGCTAGAATCTTTAGTCTAGCGGGGACCGGGGAGCTGTTTTTT. The V call is TRBV20-1, the J call TRBJ2-2, with 9 bases lining up with TRBD2. The V gene's germline CDR1 is DFQATT and CDR2 SNEGSKA (reference sequence). The CDR3 contains 16 residues. The V segment lost 2 bases and the J segment 5 bases; nucleotides outside the gene matches: 9.

This chain links TRBV5-1 with TRBJ2-5; D is perhaps TRBD2 (8 bases). V lost 1 base to trimming and J lost 2 bases, with 18 bases between them. The CDR3 runs 17 residues. The germline CDR1 and CDR2 sequences are SGHRS and YFSETQ. CDR3 amino acids: CASSLLQGTGGQETQYF. The CDR3 DNA is TGCGCCAGCAGCTTGTTACAGGGGACGGGGGGGCAAGAGACCCAGTACTTC.

To note about this clonotype: A read error likely explains this, since a far larger clone differs by one base. V is TRBV9 and J is TRBJ2-3, with 7 bases that match TRBD1. The V gene's germline CDR1 is SGDLS and CDR2 YYNGEE. This CDR3 is built from 14 residues. DNA of the CDR3: TGTGCCAGCAGCCCTCGAGGGGGCACAGATGCGCAGTATTTT. Residues: CASSPRGGTDAQYF. The complete variable domain, with remaining parts taken from reference TRBV9 and TRBJ2-3, reads DSGVTQTPKHLITATGQRVTLRCSPRSGDLSVYWYQQSLDQGLQFLIQYYNGEERAKGNILERFSAQQFPDLHSELNLSSLELGDSALYFCASSPRGGTDAQYFGPGTRLTVL.

The V and J genes are TRBV12-3 or TRBV12-4 and TRBJ2-5; TRBD1 or TRBD2 may be the D gene (6 bases each). This CDR3 comprises 15 residues. V was shortened by 7 bases and J by 1 base, with 16 bases between the two germline ends. The CDR3 loop is CASTPGGAVQETQYF. The CDR3 bases are TGTGCCAGCACCCCCGGGGGCGCGGTCCAAGAGACCCAGTACTTC.

The V call is TRBV6-1, the J call TRBJ2-5, with D perhaps matching TRBD1 (7 bases). The CDR3 has 16 residues. Trimming took off 0 bases at V and 4 bases at J, with 15 bases between the two ends. CDR1 and CDR2 (germline): MNHNS, SASEGT. CDR3 sequence reads: CASSEARDSARETQYF. In DNA, the CDR3 is TGTGCCAGCAGTGAAGCGCGGGACAGTGCACGAGAGACCCAGTACTTC.

Note on this clonotype: Given a much more abundant clone one base away, this may be a read error. V and J are TRBV20-1 and TRBJ1-2; the D gene is possibly TRBD1 (6 bases). The CDR3 is made up of 12 amino acids. Per the germline V gene, CDR1 is DFQATT and CDR2 is SNEGSKA (reference sequence). Trimming pared 7 bases from V and 4 bases from J, leaving 13 bases between. In DNA form, the CDR3 reads TGCAGTGTTACGGACAGTACCTATGGCTACACCTTC. It translates to CSVTDSTYGYTF.

This clonotype was observed a few times. The genes are TRBV12-3 or TRBV12-4 and TRBJ2-5; 7 bases agree with TRBD2. The CDR3 extends over 15 amino acids. V gave up 6 bases and J gave up 1 base; unmatched junction bases: 8. The CDR3 DNA is TGTGCCAGCAGCTTCTCGGGGGGTCCCCAAGAGACCCAGTACTTC. As protein: CASSFSGGPQETQYF.